The present T cell receptor beta chain was sequenced within a study of Ad26.COV2.S vaccination and SARS-CoV-2 variants. Across the whole study: It was the COV1001 Ad26.COV2.S trial arm that included the donor.

The data were produced by immunoSEQ multiplex PCR, yet TCRdb's version contains in-frame clones alone and is incomplete. The sample carries some 480,000 clones, approximately 88% recorded once. Documented treatment: 15 to 20 received Ad26.COV2.S at low or high dose, single or two shots; roughly five received placebo; per-sample allocation not given. All samples were drawn on day 63, counting from the first vaccine or placebo injection. An adult donor aged 18-55 years was enrolled in Boston. An Ad26 vector that expressed Wuhan-strain SARS-CoV-2 spike constituted the vaccine. Sequencing was performed on peripheral blood, taken in a trial of Ad26.COV2.S vaccine versus placebo. The receptor was isolated from a person aged 18-60 years who received the Ad26.COV2.S COVID-19 vaccine or a placebo.

DNA of the CDR3: TGTGCCACCAGCAGAGTTCGGGGAGGGTTCCTTGATACGCAGTATTTT. It translates to CATSRVRGGFLDTQYF. The chain uses TRBV15 and TRBJ2-3; 7 nucleotides agree with TRBD2. The CDR3 totals 16 residues. V shed 1 base and J 6 bases; nucleotides not matched to a gene: 10. Germline-derived CDR1 and CDR2 are LNHNV and YYDKDF (reference sequence).